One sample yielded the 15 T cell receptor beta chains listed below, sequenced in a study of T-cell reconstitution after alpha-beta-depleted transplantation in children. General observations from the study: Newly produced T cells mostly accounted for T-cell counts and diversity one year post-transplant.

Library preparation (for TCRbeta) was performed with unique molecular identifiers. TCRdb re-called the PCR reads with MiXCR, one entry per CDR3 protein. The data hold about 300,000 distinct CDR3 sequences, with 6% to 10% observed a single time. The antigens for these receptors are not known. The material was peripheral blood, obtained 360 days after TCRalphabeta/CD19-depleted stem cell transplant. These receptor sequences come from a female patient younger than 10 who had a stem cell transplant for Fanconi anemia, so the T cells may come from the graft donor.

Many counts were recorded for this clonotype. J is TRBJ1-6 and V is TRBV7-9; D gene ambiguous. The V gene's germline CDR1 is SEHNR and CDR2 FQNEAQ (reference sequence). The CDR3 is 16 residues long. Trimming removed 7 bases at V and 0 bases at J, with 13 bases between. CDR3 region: CASTDRASSYNSPLHF. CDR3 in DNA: TGTGCCAGCACCGATCGGGCTAGCTCCTATAATTCACCCCTCCACTTT.

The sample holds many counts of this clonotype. The CDR3 region has the DNA TGCAGCGTTGAAGGAACGCAAGGACAGCTAAAATACAATGAGCAGTTCTTC. This sequence encodes CSVEGTQGQLKYNEQFF. The chain uses TRBV29-1 and TRBJ2-1; tentative D call: TRBD1 (6 bases). From germline, CDR1 is SQVTM and CDR2 ANQGSEA. The CDR3 is 17 amino acids. Between the trimmed V and J ends, which lost 1 base and 4 bases, there was a span of 20 bases.

Written as DNA, the CDR3 is TGTGCCAGCCAACCACTGCGGACGTTGAACACTGAAGCTTTCTTT. The encoded protein is CASQPLRTLNTEAFF. The J gene is TRBJ1-1, the V gene TRBV19; D is uncertain. V dropped 9 bases and J dropped 0 bases, with 17 bases sitting between them. The CDR3 loop spans 15 amino acids. Germline V gene lookup returns CDR1 LNHDA and CDR2 SQIVND (reference sequence).

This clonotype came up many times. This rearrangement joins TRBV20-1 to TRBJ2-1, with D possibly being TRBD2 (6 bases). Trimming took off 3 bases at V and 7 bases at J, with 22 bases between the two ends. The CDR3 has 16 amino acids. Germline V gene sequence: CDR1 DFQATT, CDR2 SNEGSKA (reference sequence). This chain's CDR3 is CSASYAWLAGGNEQFF. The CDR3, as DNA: TGCAGTGCTAGCTATGCGTGGCTAGCCGGAGGGAATGAGCAGTTCTTC.

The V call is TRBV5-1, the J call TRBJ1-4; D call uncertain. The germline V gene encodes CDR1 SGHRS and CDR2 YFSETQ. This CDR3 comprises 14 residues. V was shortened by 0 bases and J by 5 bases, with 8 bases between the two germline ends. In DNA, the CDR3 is TGCGCCAGCAGCTTGGGTCCGGGAAATGAAAAACTGTTTTTT. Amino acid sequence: CASSLGPGNEKLFF.

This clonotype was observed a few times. This chain's CDR3 is CATSDPDVSTSRYGYTF. CDR3 sequence (DNA): TGTGCCACCAGTGATCCCGACGTATCAACCTCCCGCTATGGCTACACCTTC. V usage is TRBV24-1 and J usage is TRBJ1-2; D gene unclear. The CDR3 has 17 residues. V was pared by 3 bases and J by 4 bases, with 20 bases between. Germline V gene sequence: CDR1 KGHDR, CDR2 SFDVKD.

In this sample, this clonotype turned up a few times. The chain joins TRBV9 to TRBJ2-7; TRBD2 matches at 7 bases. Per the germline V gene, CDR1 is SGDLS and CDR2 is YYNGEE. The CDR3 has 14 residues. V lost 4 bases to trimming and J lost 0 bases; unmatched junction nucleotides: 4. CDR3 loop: CASSSRDYSYEQYF. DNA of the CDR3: TGTGCCAGCAGCTCACGGGACTACTCCTACGAGCAGTACTTC.

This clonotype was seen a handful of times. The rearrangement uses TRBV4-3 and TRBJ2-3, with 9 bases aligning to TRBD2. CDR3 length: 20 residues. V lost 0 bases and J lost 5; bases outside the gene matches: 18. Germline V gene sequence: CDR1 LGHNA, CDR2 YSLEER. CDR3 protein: CASSQDNHFLAGMFVDTQYF. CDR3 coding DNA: TGCGCCAGCAGCCAAGATAACCATTTCCTAGCGGGGATGTTCGTAGATACGCAGTATTTT.

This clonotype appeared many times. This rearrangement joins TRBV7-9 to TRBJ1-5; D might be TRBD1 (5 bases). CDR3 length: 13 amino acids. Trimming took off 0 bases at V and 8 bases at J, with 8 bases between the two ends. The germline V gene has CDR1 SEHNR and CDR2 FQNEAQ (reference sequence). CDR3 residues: CASSLAGVKPQHF. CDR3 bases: TGTGCCAGCAGCTTAGCAGGGGTAAAGCCCCAGCATTTT.

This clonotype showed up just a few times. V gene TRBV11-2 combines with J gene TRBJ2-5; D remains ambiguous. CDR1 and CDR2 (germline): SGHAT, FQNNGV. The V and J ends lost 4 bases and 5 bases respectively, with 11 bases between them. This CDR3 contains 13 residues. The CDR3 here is CASSSSPLETQYF. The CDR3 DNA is TGTGCCAGCAGCTCCTCCCCCCTTGAGACCCAGTACTTC.

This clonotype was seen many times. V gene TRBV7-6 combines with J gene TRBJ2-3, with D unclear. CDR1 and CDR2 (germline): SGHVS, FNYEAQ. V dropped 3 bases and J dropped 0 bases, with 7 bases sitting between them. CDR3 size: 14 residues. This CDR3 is CASSFTDSTDTQYF. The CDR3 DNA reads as TGTGCCAGCAGCTTTACGGACAGCACAGATACGCAGTATTTT.

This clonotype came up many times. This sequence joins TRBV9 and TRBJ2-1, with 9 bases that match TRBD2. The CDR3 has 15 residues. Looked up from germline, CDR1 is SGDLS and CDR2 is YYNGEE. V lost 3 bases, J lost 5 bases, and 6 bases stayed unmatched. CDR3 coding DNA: TGTGCCAGCAGCGAGGGCGGGGGGGCCCACAATGAGCAGTTCTTC. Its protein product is CASSEGGGAHNEQFF.

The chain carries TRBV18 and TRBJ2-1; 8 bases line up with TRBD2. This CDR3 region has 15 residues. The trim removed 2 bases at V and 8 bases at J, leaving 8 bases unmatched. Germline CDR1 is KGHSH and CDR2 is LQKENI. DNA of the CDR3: TGTGCCAGCTCACCAGGAGAGACTAGCGTCGATGAGCAGTTCTTC. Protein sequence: CASSPGETSVDEQFF.

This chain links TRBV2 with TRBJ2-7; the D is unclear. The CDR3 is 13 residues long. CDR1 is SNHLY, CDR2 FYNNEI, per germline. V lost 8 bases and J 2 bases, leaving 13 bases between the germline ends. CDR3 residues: CASLVSHPYEQYF. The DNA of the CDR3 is TGTGCCAGCCTGGTTAGTCACCCCTACGAGCAGTACTTC.

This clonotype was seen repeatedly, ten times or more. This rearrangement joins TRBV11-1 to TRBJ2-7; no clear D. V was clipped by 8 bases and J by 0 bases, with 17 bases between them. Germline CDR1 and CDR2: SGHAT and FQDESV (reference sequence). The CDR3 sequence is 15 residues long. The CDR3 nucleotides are TGTGCCAGCTCCAGGACGAGGACCCTCTCCTACGAGCAGTACTTC. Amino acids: CASSRTRTLSYEQYF.